Below are 32 T cell receptor beta chains sequenced from a single sample in a study of Graves' ophthalmopathy and Graves' hyperthyroidism. From RNA, the CDR3 regions of TCR beta chains were amplified and sequenced. HTBI-primed first-round RT-PCR preceded second-round multiplex PCR. From the multiplex PCR reads, TCRdb called clonotypes with MiXCR, one entry per CDR3 protein. The table shows about 370,000 distinct CDR3 sequences, with 15% to 20% occurring only once. The sample taken for sequencing was peripheral blood. These receptors were obtained from an adult woman with stable Graves' hyperthyroidism.

In its sample, this clonotype was seen many times. The V call is TRBV11-1, the J call TRBJ1-5; D is unclear. The CDR3 totals 16 residues. Trimming stripped 5 bases from V and 0 bases from J, with 14 bases between. In germline, CDR1 is SGHAT, CDR2 FQDESV (reference sequence). The CDR3 bases are TGTGCCAGCAGCAGCACGGGGTACGATAGCAATCAGCCCCAGCATTTT. It translates to CASSSTGYDSNQPQHF.

This clonotype was recorded at least ten times. V gene TRBV11-2 combines with J gene TRBJ1-2; D is unresolved. The V and J ends lost 5 bases and 4 bases respectively, with 8 bases between them. Germline V gene data show CDR1 as SGHAT and CDR2 as FQNNGV. The CDR3 runs 12 residues. The CDR3 loop is CASSTPTYGYTF. The CDR3 coding sequence is TGTGCCAGCAGCACCCCCACCTATGGCTACACCTTC.

This clonotype was recorded at least ten times. This may stem from a read error, because a much larger clone lies one nucleotide away. This chain joins TRBV12-3 or TRBV12-4 and TRBJ2-7; a possible D gene is TRBD1 (5 bases). Trimming took off 5 bases at V and 3 bases at J, with 17 bases between the two ends. The CDR3 sequence is 15 residues long. This CDR3 is CASSQGQGWNYEQYF. The CDR3 nucleotides are TGTGCCAGCAGTCAAGGACAAGGTTGGAACTACGAGCAGTACTTC.

This clonotype showed up many times. The chain employs TRBV5-6 and TRBJ2-2; 7 bases align to TRBD1. V gave up 7 bases and J gave up 4 bases; unmatched junction bases: 10. The CDR3 has 15 residues. The germline V gene has CDR1 SGHDT and CDR2 YYEEEE. The CDR3 region is CASVIQGSGTGELFF. The CDR3 nucleotides are TGTGCCAGCGTCATACAGGGGTCGGGCACCGGGGAGCTGTTTTTT. Based on the CDR3 plus reference TRBV5-6 and TRBJ2-2, the full variable domain is DAGVTQSPTHLIKTRGQQVTLRCSPKSGHDTVSWYQQALGQGPQFIFQYYEEEERQRGNFPDRFSGHQFPNYSSELNVNALLLGDSALYLCASVIQGSGTGELFFGEGSRLTVL.

This clonotype was recorded a few times. This chain links TRBV18 with TRBJ2-7; D tentatively reads TRBD1 or TRBD2 (6 bases each). Germline V gives CDR1 KGHSH, CDR2 LQKENI. The CDR3 spans 15 residues. V gave up 2 bases and J gave up 6 bases, with 17 bases separating them. CDR3 DNA sequence: TGTGCCAGCTCACCATGGGGGGACACTTCAAGCGAGCAGTACTTC. Translating it yields CASSPWGDTSSEQYF.

This clonotype came up many times. The chain joins TRBV12-3 or TRBV12-4 to TRBJ1-2; D not resolved. Trimming removed 3 bases from V and 6 bases from J, with 11 bases in between. The CDR3 loop spans 13 amino acids. The CDR3 DNA reads as TGTGCCAGCAGTTTTGGGGTTATGCATGGCTACACCTTC. This encodes CASSFGVMHGYTF.

Here the CDR3 DNA reads TGTGCCAGCAGCCCGGGACTGCTACCGACCCAGTACTTC. Protein: CASSPGLLPTQYF. The chain employs TRBV28 and TRBJ2-5, with a possible D match to TRBD2 (6 bases). Germline CDR1 reads MDHEN; CDR2 reads SYDVKM. This CDR3 has 13 residues. V was pared by 6 bases and J by 7 bases, with 15 bases between.

In this sample, this clonotype turned up a few times. The V call is TRBV12-3 or TRBV12-4, the J call TRBJ2-7; a weak D match, TRBD1 (6 bases). The CDR3 contains 14 residues. Trimming cost V 4 bases and J 1 base, with 11 bases left between them. The CDR3 DNA reads as TGTGCCAGCAGTTCCGGACAGTGGTCCTACGAGCAGTACTTC. Translating gives CASSSGQWSYEQYF.

The table lists this clonotype with many counts. J is TRBJ1-5 and V is TRBV30; no definite D call. The CDR3 length is 13 residues. Between the trimmed V and J ends, which lost 2 bases and 9 bases, there was a span of 14 bases. CDR1 GTSNPN and CDR2 SVGIG come from the germline V gene (reference sequence). This chain's CDR3 is CAWSRDGVGPQHF. DNA of the CDR3: TGTGCCTGGAGTAGGGATGGCGTAGGGCCCCAGCATTTT.

V usage is TRBV5-1 and J usage is TRBJ2-5, with D tentatively TRBD2 (6 bases). The germline V and J ends were trimmed by 5 bases and 4 bases, with 15 bases remaining between them. Germline lookup yields CDR1 SGHRS and CDR2 YFSETQ. The CDR3 spans 14 residues. CDR3 nucleotide sequence: TGCGCCAGCAGTAAGACTAGTGTCGGAGAGACCCAGTACTTC. Translating gives CASSKTSVGETQYF.

This clonotype has ten or more counts. J is TRBJ2-7 and V is TRBV20-1, with TRBD1 identical over 9 bases. This CDR3 is 16 amino acids long. Germline V gene sequence: CDR1 DFQATT, CDR2 SNEGSKA (reference sequence). V lost 5 bases to trimming and J lost 1 base; unmatched junction nucleotides: 12. CDR3 bases: TGCAGTGCTCCCGCGATTCCGGGACAGGGTTCCTACGAGCAGTACTTC. Protein sequence: CSAPAIPGQGSYEQYF.

The table lists this clonotype with many counts. The J gene is TRBJ1-3, the V gene TRBV11-2; D gene uncertain. The germline CDR1 and CDR2 sequences are SGHAT and FQNNGV. Trimming pared 5 bases from V and 4 bases from J, leaving 9 bases between. The CDR3 has 13 amino acids. The CDR3 spells CASSPLSGNTIYF. In nucleotides, the CDR3 is TGTGCCAGCAGCCCGCTGTCAGGAAACACCATATATTTT.

This clonotype has just a few counts. The CDR3 nucleotides are TGTGCCAGCGGGCGAAACATTCAGTACTTC. This translates into CASGRNIQYF. This chain connects TRBV6-1 to TRBJ2-4; D is unresolved. V was shortened by 8 bases and J by 6 bases, with 5 bases between the two germline ends. The V gene's germline CDR1 is MNHNS and CDR2 SASEGT. CDR3 length: 10 residues.

In this sample, this clonotype turned up many times. The chain combines TRBV28 with TRBJ2-2; D is unresolved. CDR3 length equals 14 residues. CDR1 and CDR2 (germline): MDHEN, SYDVKM. The ends were cut back, 5 bases at V and 0 bases at J, with 7 bases in the middle. CDR3 residues: CASSHQPNTGELFF. DNA for the CDR3: TGTGCCAGCAGTCATCAGCCGAACACCGGGGAGCTGTTTTTT. Combining the CDR3 with reference TRBV28 and TRBJ2-2 gives the whole variable domain DVKVTQSSRYLVKRTGEKVFLECVQDMDHENMFWYRQDPGLGLRLIYFSYDVKMKEKGDIPEGYSVSREKKERFSLILESASTNQTSMYLCASSHQPNTGELFFGEGSRLTVL.

This clonotype has at least ten counts. The chain uses TRBV20-1 and TRBJ2-5; maybe TRBD2 (6 bases). This CDR3 contains 13 residues. Germline-derived CDR1 and CDR2 are DFQATT and SNEGSKA (reference sequence). Deletions cut 5 bases from V and 5 bases from J, with 15 bases between. The CDR3 spells CSAHISGEETQYF. CDR3 DNA sequence: TGCAGTGCTCACATTTCGGGAGAGGAGACCCAGTACTTC.

At least ten counts were recorded for this clonotype. This chain joins TRBV6-5 and TRBJ2-7; D tentatively fits TRBD1 or TRBD2 (5 bases each). From germline, CDR1 is MNHEY and CDR2 SVGAGI. The V gene lost 6 bases and the J gene lost 2 bases, with 17 bases spanning the gap. There are 15 residues in the CDR3. Here the CDR3 reads CASRGDGLTAYEQYF. For the CDR3, the DNA is TGTGCCAGCAGGGGGGACGGACTGACCGCCTACGAGCAGTACTTC.

The V call is TRBV7-6, the J call TRBJ2-5; TRBD2 might be the D (7 bases). This CDR3 region has 17 residues. Between the trimmed V and J ends, which lost 1 base and 1 base, there was a span of 16 bases. The germline gives CDR1 SGHVS, CDR2 FNYEAQ. Here the CDR3 DNA reads TGTGCCAGCAGCTTAGAGGGTGGGGGGGCGTTCCAAGAGACCCAGTACTTC. This sequence encodes CASSLEGGGAFQETQYF.

This clonotype was seen a few times. This may arise from a read error, as a much more abundant clone is one base away. The chain links TRBV27 to TRBJ2-7, with 8 bases matching TRBD1. This CDR3 is 12 amino acids long. Germline-derived CDR1 and CDR2 are MNHEY and SMNVEV (reference sequence). The CDR3 sequence: CASSTGGYEQHF. CDR3 nucleotides: TGTGCCAGCAGTACAGGGGGGTACGAGCAGCACTTC.

This clonotype was counted many times. V and J are TRBV7-2 and TRBJ1-6, with D unclear. Germline lookup yields CDR1 SGHTA and CDR2 FQGNSA. CDR3 length: 15 residues. The germline V and J ends were trimmed by 1 base and 6 bases, with 10 bases remaining between them. CDR3 sequence: CASSLEGQSNSPLHF. CDR3 in DNA: TGTGCCAGCAGCTTAGAAGGTCAGAGTAATTCACCCCTCCACTTT. The variable domain in full, with the rest retrieved from reference TRBV7-2 and TRBJ1-6, is GAGVSQSPSNKVTEKGKDVELRCDPISGHTALYWYRQSLGQGLEFLIYFQGNSAPDKSGLPSDRFSAERTGGSVSTLTIQRTQQEDSAVYLCASSLEGQSNSPLHFGNGTRLTVT.

This clonotype was seen repeatedly, ten times or more. The V gene is TRBV13, the J gene TRBJ2-7, with D possibly being TRBD2 (6 bases). Germline V gene data show CDR1 as PRHDT and CDR2 as FYEKMQ (reference sequence). CDR3 length: 14 residues. V gave up 6 bases and J gave up 5 bases, with 17 bases separating them. This chain's CDR3 is CASSHSGGIHEQYF. The CDR3 nucleotides are TGTGCCAGCAGTCACTCCGGGGGAATCCACGAGCAGTACTTC. Looking up the rest from reference TRBV13 and TRBJ2-7 gives the full variable domain: AAGVIQSPRHLIKEKRETATLKCYPIPRHDTVYWYQQGPGQDPQFLISFYEKMQSDKGSIPDRFSAQQFSDYHSELNMSSLELGDSALYFCASSHSGGIHEQYFGPGTRLTVT.

The CDR3 coding sequence is TGTGCCAGCAGCCAGGGCTTAGCGGGAGGTGTAGGGACCGGGGAGCTGTTTTTT. Its translation is CASSQGLAGGVGTGELFF. V usage is TRBV3-1 and J usage is TRBJ2-2; TRBD2 matches 10 bases. J was trimmed by 5 bases and V by 3 bases; bases with no gene match: 12. The CDR3 spans 18 residues. Germline V lookup: CDR1 LGHDT, CDR2 YNNKEL (reference sequence).

With regard to this clonotype: This may be a read error, as it is one base from a much larger clone. In DNA form, the CDR3 reads TGTGCCAGCTGTTTATCTAGCGGGTTCTACTACGAGCAGTACTTC. Its translation is CASCLSSGFYYEQYF. This chain uses TRBV27 with TRBJ2-7, with TRBD2 matching 8 bases. The CDR3 has 15 residues. CDR1 is MNHEY, CDR2 SMNVEV, per germline (reference sequence).

CDR3 amino acids: CASSYPGPSSPLHF. The CDR3 DNA reads as TGTGCCAGCAGTTATCCGGGACCTAGCTCACCCCTCCACTTT. This chain uses TRBV6-2 or TRBV6-3 with TRBJ1-6; weak D call: TRBD1 (5 bases). Germline V CDR1 and CDR2: MNHEY, SVGEGT. The CDR3 is 14 amino acids. V lost 3 bases and J 10 bases, leaving 13 bases between the germline ends.

This clonotype was found a few times. The chain has TRBV11-1 and TRBJ2-5; D possibly corresponds to TRBD1 (6 bases). Germline CDR1 is SGHAT and CDR2 is FQDESV (reference sequence). Between the trimmed V and J ends, which lost 7 bases and 5 bases, there was a span of 26 bases. This CDR3 comprises 17 residues. This chain's CDR3 is CASNPLGDNRAEETQYF. In DNA, the CDR3 is TGTGCCAGCAACCCCCTAGGTGACAACAGGGCGGAGGAGACCCAGTACTTC. Variable domain in full (rest from reference TRBV11-1 and TRBJ2-5): EAEVAQSPRYKITEKSQAVAFWCDPISGHATLYWYRQILGQGPELLVQFQDESVVDDSQLPKDRFSAERLKGVDSTLKIQPAELGDSAMYLCASNPLGDNRAEETQYFGPGTRLLVL.

At least ten counts were recorded for this clonotype. V is TRBV20-1 and J is TRBJ1-1; D call uncertain. Germline V gene data show CDR1 as DFQATT and CDR2 as SNEGSKA (reference sequence). The CDR3 consists of 14 residues. The V end lost 1 base, the J end lost 0 bases, and 9 bases lay between the germline ends. DNA of the CDR3: TGCAGTGCTAGAGTTCCGGGGATGAACACTGAAGCTTTCTTT. It translates to CSARVPGMNTEAFF.

In this sample, this clonotype turned up many times. The chain links TRBV15 to TRBJ1-1; no clear D gene. The CDR3 length is 14 residues. CDR1 is LNHNV and CDR2 is YYDKDF in the germline V gene (reference sequence). V was trimmed by 3 bases and J by 0 bases, leaving 8 bases between them. In DNA form, the CDR3 reads TGTGCCACCAGCAGGAGGGAACTGAACACTGAAGCTTTCTTT. Its translation is CATSRRELNTEAFF. The complete variable domain, with remaining parts taken from reference TRBV15 and TRBJ1-1, reads DAMVIQNPRYQVTQFGKPVTLSCSQTLNHNVMYWYQQKSSQAPKLLFHYYDKDFNNEADTPDNFQSRRPNTSFCFLDIRSPGLGDTAMYLCATSRRELNTEAFFGQGTRLTVV.

This clonotype was observed many times. The rearrangement links TRBV7-8 to TRBJ1-5, with D hard to call. Trimming shortened V by 1 base and J by 6 bases, and 10 bases separated the two germline ends. The CDR3 loop spans 14 amino acids. CDR1 is SGHVS and CDR2 is FQNEAQ in the germline V gene. The CDR3 DNA reads as TGTGCCAGCAGCTTAGGGCCCTCGGGTCAGCCCCAGCATTTT. This sequence encodes CASSLGPSGQPQHF.

This clonotype came up many times. The chain links TRBV6-2 or TRBV6-3 to TRBJ2-7; TRBD2 agrees at 7 bases. The germline CDR1 and CDR2 sequences are MNHEY and SVGEGT. The CDR3 extends over 15 amino acids. After removal of 8 bases from V and 0 bases from J, the junction contained 10 bases not matched to a gene. The CDR3 spells CASSRAGLPSYEQYF. The DNA for the CDR3 is TGTGCCAGCTCCCGGGCGGGACTACCCTCCTACGAGCAGTACTTC.

This chain uses TRBV10-3 with TRBJ2-7; 7 bases are a match to TRBD1. Germline V gene data show CDR1 as ENHRY and CDR2 as SYGVKD. V lost 4 bases and J lost 2; bases outside the gene matches: 2. The CDR3 extends over 13 amino acids. The CDR3 loop reads CAISGDRTYEQYF. The CDR3, as DNA: TGTGCCATCAGTGGGGACAGAACCTACGAGCAGTACTTC.

Ten or more counts support this clonotype. This rearrangement joins TRBV6-1 to TRBJ2-7; 12 nucleotides align to TRBD1. Germline V lookup: CDR1 MNHNS, CDR2 SASEGT. V lost 6 bases and J lost 7; bases outside the gene matches: 7. The CDR3 contains 14 residues. For the CDR3, the DNA is TGTGCCAGCAGGCGGGGACAGGGGGCGGATGAGCAGTACTTC. Translation: CASRRGQGADEQYF.

This clonotype occurred many times. The genes are TRBV6-1 and TRBJ2-2; D uncertain. The CDR3 consists of 16 residues. The germline V gene has CDR1 MNHNS and CDR2 SASEGT. V was trimmed by 0 bases and J by 4 bases, leaving 12 bases between them. CDR3 coding DNA: TGTGCCAGCAGTGAAGCGGCTTACACCTCCACCGGGGAGCTGTTTTTT. This gives the protein CASSEAAYTSTGELFF.

This clonotype was counted many times. The chain uses TRBV12-3 or TRBV12-4 and TRBJ2-5, with TRBD2 matching 8 bases. V shed 6 bases and J 0 bases; nucleotides not matched to a gene: 18. This CDR3 comprises 19 residues. The CDR3 DNA reads TGTGCCAGCAGCTTGCGAGCGGGAGCCTTAGAATGGTACCAAGAGACCCAGTACTTC. It translates to CASSLRAGALEWYQETQYF.